The 20 T cell receptor beta chains below all came from one sample that was sequenced in a study of radiation and T cells in renal cell carcinoma. Treatment defined: treatment-naive control, cytoreductive nephrectomy. Generated by immunoSEQ multiplex PCR, the TCRdb table keeps only in-frame clones and is missing some. The table has 18,000 or so clones, about 61% seen once. The starting material was tumor tissue, obtained from a patient whose treatment was nephrectomy without radiotherapy. These receptors were obtained from a man between 50 and 59 years old with renal cell carcinoma.

This clone appeared many times. The rearrangement joins TRBV11-2 to TRBJ1-5; D not resolved. The CDR3 totals 12 residues. Germline V lookup: CDR1 SGHAT, CDR2 FQNNGV. The ends were cut back, 5 bases at V and 6 bases at J, with 8 bases in the middle. CDR3 loop: CASSMPSQPQHF. DNA for the CDR3: TGTGCCAGCAGCATGCCCAGTCAGCCCCAGCATTTT.

In this sample, this clone turned up a few times. The V and J genes are TRBV28 and TRBJ2-2, with a tentative D call TRBD1 (6 bases). The CDR3 is 14 amino acids. The germline V and J ends were trimmed by 5 bases and 3 bases, with 10 bases remaining between them. Germline CDR1 reads MDHEN; CDR2 reads SYDVKM. The CDR3 spells CASSTGQYTGELFF. The CDR3 nucleotides read TGTGCCAGCAGTACCGGACAGTACACCGGGGAGCTGTTTTTT.

V and J are TRBV7-2 and TRBJ2-1; D is undetermined. The CDR3 runs to 16 residues. Germline CDR1 is SGHTA and CDR2 is FQGNSA. V was cut by 4 bases and J by 3 bases, with 16 bases left in between. The CDR3 here is CASSSKSSRIYNEQFF. CDR3 coding DNA: TGTGCCAGCAGCTCAAAGAGTTCACGGATCTACAATGAGCAGTTCTTC.

Turning to this clone: Sequence at one end of the junction differs from germline and may be a read error. The chain uses TRBV5-4 and TRBJ1-5; the D gene is possibly TRBD1 (5 bases). The CDR3 is 16 amino acids. Germline lookup yields CDR1 SGHNT and CDR2 YYREEE (reference sequence). CDR3 residues: CASSQGVGGGNQPQHF. In DNA, the CDR3 is TGCGCCAGCAGCCAGGGTGTCGGGGGTGGAAATCAGCCCCAGCATTTT. Variable domain in full (rest from reference TRBV5-4 and TRBJ1-5): ETGVTQSPTHLIKTRGQQVTLRCSSQSGHNTVSWYQQALGQGPQFIFQYYREEENGRGNFPPRFSGLQFPNYSSELNVNALELDDSALYLCASSQGVGGGNQPQHFGDGTRLSIL.

Many counts were recorded for this clone. This sequence joins TRBV9 and TRBJ1-1; 9 bases are shared with TRBD1. J lost 0 bases, V lost 3 bases, and 6 bases had no gene match. Germline V gene sequence: CDR1 SGDLS, CDR2 YYNGEE. The CDR3 covers 16 residues. The CDR3 bases are TGTGCCAGCAGCGGTACAGGGGGCGATATGAACACTGAAGCTTTCTTT. It is translated as CASSGTGGDMNTEAFF.

The rearrangement uses TRBV30 and TRBJ2-6; no clear D. The V end lost 5 bases, the J end lost 0 bases, and 5 bases lay between the germline ends. The germline V gene has CDR1 GTSNPN and CDR2 SVGIG (reference sequence). The CDR3 covers 13 residues. The CDR3 protein is CAWGVSGANVLTF. As DNA, the CDR3 is TGTGCCTGGGGGGTCTCTGGGGCCAACGTCCTGACTTTC.

The chain recombines TRBV9 with TRBJ1-1; D is perhaps TRBD1 (5 bases). The V end lost 0 bases, the J end lost 7 bases, and 7 bases lay between the germline ends. Germline V gene sequence: CDR1 SGDLS, CDR2 YYNGEE. The CDR3 sequence is 12 residues long. DNA of the CDR3: TGTGCCAGCAGCGTAGATGGGGGTGAAGCTTTCTTT. Its translation: CASSVDGGEAFF.

The chain recombines TRBV4-3 with TRBJ1-4; possibly TRBD1 for D (5 bases). V lost 0 bases and J lost 6, with 11 bases in between. Germline CDR1 and CDR2: LGHNA and YSLEER. The CDR3 runs to 15 residues. The CDR3 region is CASSQEPGQDEKLFF. The CDR3 nucleotides read TGCGCCAGCAGCCAAGAGCCAGGACAAGATGAAAAACTGTTTTTT.

V is TRBV5-8 and J is TRBJ2-3; D call uncertain. The CDR3 consists of 10 residues. Trimming shortened V by 0 bases and J by 7 bases, and 0 bases separated the two germline ends. CDR1 and CDR2 from the germline V gene are SGHTS and YDEGEE. Here the CDR3 reads CASSLDTQYF. The DNA for the CDR3 is TGTGCCAGCAGCTTGGATACGCAGTATTTT.

The chain joins TRBV14 to TRBJ2-5; D not certain. The J call could be wrong; TRBJ2-7 is a better fit for the DNA end. From germline, CDR1 is SGHDN and CDR2 FVKESK. The CDR3 sequence is 12 residues long. The CDR3 is CASSFFDYEQYF. The DNA of the CDR3 is TGTGCCAGCAGCTTCTTTGACTACGAGCAGTACTTC.

The V call is TRBV7-6, the J call TRBJ1-1; D may be TRBD1 (6 bases). V lost 2 bases and J lost 7, with 11 bases in between. The CDR3 runs to 13 residues. Germline lookup yields CDR1 SGHVS and CDR2 FNYEAQ. The CDR3 loop is CASSLHREDEAFF. The CDR3 coding sequence is TGTGCCAGCAGCTTACACAGGGAAGATGAAGCTTTCTTT.

The sample holds a few counts of this clone. The chain uses TRBV11-2 and TRBJ1-5; no clear D. Between the trimmed V and J ends, which lost 6 bases and 2 bases, there was a span of 8 bases. The CDR3 runs to 13 residues. Germline CDR1 is SGHAT and CDR2 is FQNNGV. CDR3 in DNA: TGTGCCAGCAGTTGGGCAGGCAATCAGCCCCAGCATTTT. This encodes CASSWAGNQPQHF.

J is TRBJ1-2 and V is TRBV27; 7 bases fit TRBD1. The length of the CDR3 is 12 residues. The V gene's germline CDR1 is MNHEY and CDR2 SMNVEV (reference sequence). The trim removed 6 bases at V and 2 bases at J, leaving 0 bases unmatched. The CDR3 region is CASRTGNYGYTF. CDR3 sequence (DNA): TGTGCCAGCAGGACAGGGAACTATGGCTACACCTTC.

This clone was counted only a few times. The rearrangement links TRBV14 to TRBJ1-1, with D unclear. This CDR3 comprises 13 residues. With 6 bases removed from V and 0 bases from J, the gap between germline ends came to 8 bases. Germline CDR1 reads SGHDN; CDR2 reads FVKESK. This chain's CDR3 is CASSEYLNTEAFF. CDR3 nucleotide sequence: TGTGCCAGCAGTGAGTATTTGAACACTGAAGCTTTCTTT.

This clone was counted a few times. The J gene is TRBJ2-6, the V gene TRBV2; the D is unclear. Trimming took 9 bases from V and 13 from J, leaving 16 bases between them. The CDR3 runs to 12 residues. Germline CDR1 SNHLY, CDR2 FYNNEI. The CDR3 DNA sequence: TGTGCCAGTCTCAGGAGTCCTGTGGTCCTGACTTTC. Amino acids: CASLRSPVVLTF.

The V gene is TRBV13, the J gene TRBJ1-5, with unresolved D. The CDR3 is 13 amino acids. The germline V and J ends were trimmed by 1 base and 1 base, with 2 bases remaining between them. The germline V gene has CDR1 PRHDT and CDR2 FYEKMQ (reference sequence). The CDR3 here is CASSLASNQPQHF. For the CDR3, the DNA is TGTGCCAGCAGCTTAGCCAGCAATCAGCCCCAGCATTTT. Full variable domain (missing parts from reference TRBV13 and TRBJ1-5): AAGVIQSPRHLIKEKRETATLKCYPIPRHDTVYWYQQGPGQDPQFLISFYEKMQSDKGSIPDRFSAQQFSDYHSELNMSSLELGDSALYFCASSLASNQPQHFGDGTRLSIL.

Ten or more counts support this clone. The chain combines TRBV11-1 with TRBJ2-2, with TRBD1 as a possible D gene (6 bases). Germline CDR1 reads SGHAT; CDR2 reads FQDESV (reference sequence). V was shortened by 2 bases and J by 3 bases, with 10 bases between the two germline ends. This CDR3 has 15 residues. Written as DNA, the CDR3 is TGTGCCAGCAGCTTACTTACAGGGTACACCGGGGAGCTGTTTTTT. Protein: CASSLLTGYTGELFF.

This sequence joins TRBV7-2 and TRBJ1-2; D is perhaps TRBD1 (6 bases). This CDR3 spans 14 amino acids. Germline CDR1 and CDR2: SGHTA and FQGNSA. The ends were cut back, 1 base at V and 5 bases at J, with 11 bases in the middle. The CDR3 DNA reads as TGTGCCAGCAGCTTAGGACAGGCCATTTATGGCTACACCTTC. Its protein product is CASSLGQAIYGYTF.

This chain joins TRBV28 and TRBJ1-1; TRBD1 matches at 7 bases. The CDR3 loop spans 13 amino acids. V shed 6 bases and J 5 bases; nucleotides not matched to a gene: 6. Looked up from germline, CDR1 is MDHEN and CDR2 is SYDVKM. The CDR3 region is CASSPQGRTEAFF. In nucleotides, the CDR3 is TGTGCCAGCAGCCCACAGGGGCGGACTGAAGCTTTCTTT.

J is TRBJ1-2 and V is TRBV12-5; a possible D gene is TRBD1 (6 bases). V dropped 1 base and J dropped 8 bases, with 35 bases sitting between them. The CDR3 length is 21 residues. The V gene's germline CDR1 is LGHNT and CDR2 FRNRAP. CDR3 amino acids: CASGLGPHRDTVEIRSMGYTF. CDR3 sequence (DNA): TGTGCTAGTGGTTTGGGGCCTCATAGGGACACCGTTGAGATACGTTCTATGGGCTACACCTTC.